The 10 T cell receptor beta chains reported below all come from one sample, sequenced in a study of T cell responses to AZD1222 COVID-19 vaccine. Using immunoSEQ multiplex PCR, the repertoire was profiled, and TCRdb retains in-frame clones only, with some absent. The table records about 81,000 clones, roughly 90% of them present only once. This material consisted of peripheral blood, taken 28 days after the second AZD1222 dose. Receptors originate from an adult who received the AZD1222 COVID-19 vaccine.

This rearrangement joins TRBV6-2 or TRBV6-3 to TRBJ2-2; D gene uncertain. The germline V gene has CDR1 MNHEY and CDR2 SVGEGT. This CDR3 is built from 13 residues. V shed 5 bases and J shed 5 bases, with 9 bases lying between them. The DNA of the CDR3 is TGTGCCAGCAGTCCACAGAGTACCGGGGAGCTGTTTTTT. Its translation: CASSPQSTGELFF.

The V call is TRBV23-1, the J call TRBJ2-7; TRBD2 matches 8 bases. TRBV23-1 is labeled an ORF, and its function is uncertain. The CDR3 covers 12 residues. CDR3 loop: CDFIAGPYEQYF. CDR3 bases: TGCGACTTCATAGCGGGACCCTACGAGCAGTACTTC.

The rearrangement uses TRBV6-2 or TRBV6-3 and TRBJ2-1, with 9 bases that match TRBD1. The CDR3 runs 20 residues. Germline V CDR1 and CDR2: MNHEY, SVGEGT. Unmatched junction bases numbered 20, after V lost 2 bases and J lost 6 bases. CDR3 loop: CASSYLLGTGTNSGSNEQFF. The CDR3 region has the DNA TGTGCCAGCAGTTACCTCCTTGGGACAGGGACTAATAGCGGGTCCAATGAGCAGTTCTTC.

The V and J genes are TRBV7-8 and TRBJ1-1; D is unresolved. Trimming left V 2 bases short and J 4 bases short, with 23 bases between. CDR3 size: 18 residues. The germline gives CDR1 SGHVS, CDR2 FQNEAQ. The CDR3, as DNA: TGTGCCAGCAGCTTAAACCTCCCCGCCGGGCCTCTGGGCACTGAAGCTTTCTTT. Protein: CASSLNLPAGPLGTEAFF.

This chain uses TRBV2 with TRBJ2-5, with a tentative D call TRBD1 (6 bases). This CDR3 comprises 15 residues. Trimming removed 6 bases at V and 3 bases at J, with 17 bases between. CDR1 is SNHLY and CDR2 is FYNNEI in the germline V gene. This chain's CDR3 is CASRGDIRSKETQYF. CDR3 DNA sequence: TGTGCCAGCAGGGGGGACATCCGAAGCAAAGAGACCCAGTACTTC. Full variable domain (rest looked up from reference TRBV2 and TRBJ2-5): EPEVTQTPSHQVTQMGQEVILRCVPISNHLYFYWYRQILGQKVEFLVSFYNNEISEKSEIFDDQFSVERPDGSNFTLKIRSTKLEDSAMYFCASRGDIRSKETQYFGPGTRLLVL.

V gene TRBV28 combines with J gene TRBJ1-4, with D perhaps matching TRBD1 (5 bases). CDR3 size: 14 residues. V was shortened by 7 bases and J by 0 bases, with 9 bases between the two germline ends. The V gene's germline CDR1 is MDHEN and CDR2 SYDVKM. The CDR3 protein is CASIAGTTNEKLFF. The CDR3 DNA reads TGTGCCAGCATAGCAGGGACAACTAATGAAAAACTGTTTTTT.

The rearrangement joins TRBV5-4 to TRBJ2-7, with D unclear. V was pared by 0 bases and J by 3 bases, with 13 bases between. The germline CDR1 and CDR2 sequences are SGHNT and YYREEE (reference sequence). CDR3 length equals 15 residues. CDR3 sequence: CASSLGPSSGYEQYF. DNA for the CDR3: TGTGCCAGCAGCTTGGGTCCTAGTTCTGGCTACGAGCAGTACTTC.

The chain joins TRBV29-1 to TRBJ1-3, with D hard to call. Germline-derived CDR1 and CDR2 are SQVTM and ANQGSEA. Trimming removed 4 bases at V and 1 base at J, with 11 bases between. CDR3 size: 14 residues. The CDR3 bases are TGCAGCGTTGTCGGAGGGTGGTCTGGAAACACCATATATTTT. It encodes CSVVGGWSGNTIYF.

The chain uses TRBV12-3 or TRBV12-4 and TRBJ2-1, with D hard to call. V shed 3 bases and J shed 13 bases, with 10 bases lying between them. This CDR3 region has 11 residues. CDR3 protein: CASSFRRYQFF. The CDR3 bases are TGTGCCAGCAGTTTCCGGCGGTATCAGTTCTTC.

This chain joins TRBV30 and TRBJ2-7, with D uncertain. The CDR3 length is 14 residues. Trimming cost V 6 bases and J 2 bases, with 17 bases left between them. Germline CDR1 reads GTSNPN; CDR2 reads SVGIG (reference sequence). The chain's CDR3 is CACSSMRGAYEQYF. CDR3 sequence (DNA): TGTGCCTGCAGCTCAATGCGAGGCGCCTACGAGCAGTACTTC.